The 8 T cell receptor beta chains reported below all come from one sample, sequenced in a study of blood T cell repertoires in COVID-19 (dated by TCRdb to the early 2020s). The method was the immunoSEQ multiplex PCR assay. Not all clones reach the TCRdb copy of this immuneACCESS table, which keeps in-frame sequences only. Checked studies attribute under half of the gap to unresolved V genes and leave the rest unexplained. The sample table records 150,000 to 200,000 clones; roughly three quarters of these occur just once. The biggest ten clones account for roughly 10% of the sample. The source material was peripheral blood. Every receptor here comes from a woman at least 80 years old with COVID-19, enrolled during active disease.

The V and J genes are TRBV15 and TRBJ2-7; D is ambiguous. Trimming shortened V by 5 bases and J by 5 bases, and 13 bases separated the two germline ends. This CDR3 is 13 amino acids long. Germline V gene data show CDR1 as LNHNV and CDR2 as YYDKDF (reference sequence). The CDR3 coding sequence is TGTGCCACCAGCTCCCGGCACTACGACGAGCAGTACTTC. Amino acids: CATSSRHYDEQYF.

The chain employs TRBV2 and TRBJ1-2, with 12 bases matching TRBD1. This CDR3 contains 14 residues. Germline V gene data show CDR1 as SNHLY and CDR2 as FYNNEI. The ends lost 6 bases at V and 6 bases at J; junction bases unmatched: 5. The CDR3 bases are TGTGCCAGCAGCCGCGGGACAGGGGGCCATGGCTACACCTTC. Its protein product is CASSRGTGGHGYTF.

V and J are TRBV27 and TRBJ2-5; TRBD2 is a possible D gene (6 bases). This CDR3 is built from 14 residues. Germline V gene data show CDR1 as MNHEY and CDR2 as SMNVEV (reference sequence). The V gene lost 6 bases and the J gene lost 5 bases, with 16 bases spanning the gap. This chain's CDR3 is CASRRWGVGETQYF. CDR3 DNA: TGTGCCAGCAGACGGTGGGGGGTCGGGGAGACCCAGTACTTC.

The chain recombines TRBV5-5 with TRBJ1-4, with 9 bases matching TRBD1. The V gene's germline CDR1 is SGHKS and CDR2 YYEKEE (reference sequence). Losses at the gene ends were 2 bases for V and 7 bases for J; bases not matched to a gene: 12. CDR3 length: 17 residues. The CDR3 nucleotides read TGTGCCAGCAGCTTAGCCGGGACAGGGAGTGTTGGTGAAAAACTGTTTTTT. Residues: CASSLAGTGSVGEKLFF. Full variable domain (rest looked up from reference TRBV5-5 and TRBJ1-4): DAGVTQSPTHLIKTRGQQVTLRCSPISGHKSVSWYQQVLGQGPQFIFQYYEKEERGRGNFPDRFSARQFPNYSSELNVNALLLGDSALYLCASSLAGTGSVGEKLFFGSGTQLSVL.

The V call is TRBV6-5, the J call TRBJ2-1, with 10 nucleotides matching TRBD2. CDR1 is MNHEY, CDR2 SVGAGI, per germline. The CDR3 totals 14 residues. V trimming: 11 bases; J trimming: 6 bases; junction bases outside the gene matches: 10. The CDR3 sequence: CASGALAGLNEQFF. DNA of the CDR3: TGTGCCTCCGGGGCACTAGCGGGACTCAATGAGCAGTTCTTC.

In DNA form, the CDR3 reads TGCGCCAGCAGCCAAGAACTAGCGGGCCTGAGAGAGACCCAGTACTTC. This gives the protein CASSQELAGLRETQYF. The chain couples TRBV4-3 to TRBJ2-5; 9 bases are shared with TRBD2. V shed 0 bases, J shed 4 bases, and the junction held 6 bases outside the gene matches. The CDR3 sequence is 16 residues long. The germline V gene has CDR1 LGHNA and CDR2 YSLEER.

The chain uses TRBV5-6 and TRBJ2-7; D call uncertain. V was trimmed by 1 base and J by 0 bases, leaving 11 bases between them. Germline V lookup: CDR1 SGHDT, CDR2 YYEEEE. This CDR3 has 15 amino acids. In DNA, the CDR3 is TGTGCCAGCAGCTTGTTTCCTCCCCGCTCCTACGAGCAGTACTTC. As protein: CASSLFPPRSYEQYF.

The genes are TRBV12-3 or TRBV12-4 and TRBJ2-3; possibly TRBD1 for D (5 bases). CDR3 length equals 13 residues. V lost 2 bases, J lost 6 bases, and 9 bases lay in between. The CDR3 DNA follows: TGTGCCAGCAGTTTAAGGGGCAGGGATACGCAGTATTTT. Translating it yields CASSLRGRDTQYF.